This T cell receptor (beta chain) was identified during a study of blood T cell repertoires in COVID-19. Study-wide context: Some COVID-19 samples were acute and others convalescent; all came from the United States, Italy and Spain. PBMCs, B-cell-depleted T cells, or T cells were the source of the cDNA or gDNA that made up the material.

Authors' data handling: Estimation of nucleated cell counts was performed using reference gene primer amplification. Profiled with immunoSEQ multiplex PCR; TCRdb holds only in-frame clones, not every one. The V and J calls and clone size come from that table; D and trimming were worked out from the DNA. The profile covers approximately 150,000 clones, with 60% to 85% appearing a single time and around 2.1% taken by the ten largest. With 5 bases removed from V and 8 bases from J, the gap between germline ends came to 15 bases. The CDR3 totals 13 residues. The source is a woman aged 60-70 years with acute or convalescent COVID-19. The chain couples TRBV12-3 or TRBV12-4 to TRBJ1-2; D gene uncertain. The sequencing sample was made of peripheral blood. DNA for the CDR3: TGTGCCAGCAGTATGAGCGTGTTCGGCGGCTACACCTTC. This codes for CASSMSVFGGYTF.